These T cell receptor beta chains were read from a single sample in a study of T cell responses to AZD1222 COVID-19 vaccine. Some clones are missing from TCRdb's copy, which holds only in-frame ones; the method was immunoSEQ multiplex PCR. The sample carries about 150,000 clones, more than 75% recorded once. This material consisted of peripheral blood, taken on day 0 of AZD1222 vaccination. These receptors all come from an adult in good health. CDR3s include the opening cysteine and the closing phenylalanine or tryptophan. A D gene is named only where the DNA matches it firmly. The listing skips clone size in some rows; elsewhere it reads once, few, many or a size class.

D gene,J gene,clone size,CDR3 length,V gene,CDR3 protein,CDR3 DNA
TRBD2,TRBJ2-5,-,14,TRBV25-1,CASSDPSGEETQYF,TGTGCCAGCAGTGATCCTAGCGGGGAAGAGACCCAGTACTTC
TRBD1,TRBJ2-7,-,14,TRBV28,CASSFGTGAYEQYF,TGTGCCAGCAGTTTCGGGACAGGTGCCTACGAGCAGTACTTC
TRBD2,TRBJ2-2,-,19,TRBV9,CASSVAPPLAGAHTGELFF,TGTGCCAGCAGCGTAGCACCTCCTCTAGCGGGGGCCCACACCGGGGAGCTGTTTTTT
-,TRBJ2-4,-,14,TRBV13,CASSQGPRKNIQYF,TGTGCCAGCAGTCAAGGTCCCCGGAAAAACATTCAGTACTTC
-,TRBJ1-2,-,15,TRBV30,CAWSVRKGSNYGYTF,TGTGCCTGGAGTGTAAGAAAGGGGAGCAACTATGGCTACACCTTC
TRBD1,TRBJ1-1,-,15,TRBV5-1,CASKRDRGGDTEAFF,TGCGCCAGCAAAAGAGACAGGGGAGGGGACACTGAAGCTTTCTTT
-,TRBJ1-1,-,15,TRBV4-3,CASSQDRRDNTEAFF,TGCGCCAGCAGCCAAGACCGCAGGGACAACACTGAAGCTTTCTTT
TRBD1,TRBJ1-1,-,15,TRBV9,CASSETGGAYPEAFF,TGTGCCAGCAGCGAGACAGGGGGCGCGTACCCTGAAGCTTTCTTT
-,TRBJ2-1,-,14,TRBV10-3,CAIKSEWADNEQFF,TGTGCCATCAAGTCTGAGTGGGCGGACAATGAGCAGTTCTTC
-,TRBJ2-1,once,15,TRBV5-1,CASSGRAEGNNEQFF,TGCGCCAGCAGCGGACGGGCCGAAGGGAACAATGAGCAGTTCTTC
-,TRBJ1-3,-,14,TRBV4-3,CASSPGPSGNTIYF,TGCGCCAGCAGCCCCGGTCCCTCTGGAAACACCATATATTTT
TRBD2,TRBJ2-7,-,16,TRBV4-1,CASRARSAGGSYEQYF,TGCGCCAGCAGAGCAAGGTCCGCGGGAGGATCCTACGAGCAGTACTTC
TRBD2,TRBJ2-3,-,14,TRBV27,CASSPSGRGDTQYF,TGTGCCAGCAGCCCCAGCGGGAGAGGAGATACGCAGTATTTT
-,TRBJ1-1,-,16,TRBV4-3,CASSQNGQFIGTEAFF,TGCGCCAGCAGCCAGAATGGACAGTTCATTGGCACTGAAGCTTTCTTT
TRBD1,TRBJ2-1,-,15,TRBV6-4,CASSSQTGSYNEQFF,TGTGCCAGCAGTTCTCAGACAGGGAGCTACAATGAGCAGTTCTTC
-,TRBJ1-5,-,15,TRBV7-2,CASSLEGAGDQPQHF,TGTGCCAGCAGCTTAGAAGGGGCAGGCGATCAGCCCCAGCATTTT
-,TRBJ1-2,-,16,TRBV5-4,CASSLAKGGGIYGYTF,TGTGCCAGCAGCTTGGCAAAAGGGGGGGGAATTTATGGCTACACCTTC
-,TRBJ1-1,-,14,TRBV27,CASSFNTANTEAFF,TGTGCCAGCAGTTTTAATACGGCGAACACTGAAGCTTTCTTT
-,TRBJ1-1,-,11,TRBV4-2,CASSVNTEAFF,TGTGCCAGTAGTGTTAACACTGAAGCTTTCTTT
-,TRBJ2-7,-,13,TRBV10-3,CATTAGASYEQYF,TGTGCCACTACCGCGGGTGCTTCCTACGAGCAGTACTTC
TRBD1,TRBJ1-1,-,16,TRBV6-5,CASSYSRFTGDTEAFF,TGTGCCAGCAGTTACTCGAGGTTTACAGGGGACACTGAAGCTTTCTTT
TRBD2,TRBJ2-3,-,15,TRBV27,CASRLGLAGTDTQYF,TGTGCCAGCAGACTTGGGCTAGCGGGCACAGATACGCAGTATTTT
-,TRBJ1-1,-,11,TRBV11-2,CASRGGPEAFF,TGTGCCAGCAGGGGGGGTCCTGAAGCTTTCTTT
-,TRBJ1-2,-,16,TRBV28,CASSDRQKWVNYGYTF,TGTGCCAGCAGCGACAGACAGAAATGGGTAAACTATGGCTACACCTTC
-,TRBJ1-3,-,16,TRBV19,CASRGDRSSSGNTIYF,TGTGCCAGTAGAGGCGACAGGTCGAGCTCTGGAAACACCATATATTTT
TRBD1,TRBJ1-2,-,17,TRBV19,CASSPQGQGGRWDGYTF,TGTGCCAGTAGTCCACAGGGACAGGGTGGTCGTTGGGATGGCTACACCTTC
TRBD1,TRBJ1-4,-,15,TRBV4-3,CASSRSPGGSEKLFF,TGCGCCAGCAGCCGCTCGCCAGGGGGCTCAGAAAAACTGTTTTTT
TRBD1,TRBJ1-2,-,13,TRBV20-1,CSATDRGNYGYTF,TGCAGTGCTACTGACAGGGGGAACTATGGCTACACCTTC
-,TRBJ2-7,-,14,TRBV7-9,CASGTGTPLYEQYF,TGTGCCAGCGGTACCGGGACACCACTCTACGAGCAGTACTTC
TRBD1,TRBJ1-2,-,16,TRBV18,CASSPTGDFSNYGYTF,TGTGCCAGCTCACCTACAGGGGATTTTAGCAACTATGGCTACACCTTC
TRBD1,TRBJ1-1,-,14,TRBV19,CASSTGQGAGEAFF,TGTGCCAGTAGTACGGGACAGGGGGCTGGGGAAGCTTTCTTT
-,TRBJ1-1,-,15,TRBV3-1/TRBV3-2,CASSPYPRGGTEAFF,TGTGCCAGCAGCCCCTACCCCCGGGGGGGCACTGAAGCTTTCTTT
-,TRBJ1-6,once,14,TRBV10-3,CAISEQGWQSPLHF,TGTGCCATCAGTGAACAGGGATGGCAATCACCCCTCCACTTT
-,TRBJ1-1,-,13,TRBV19,CASSTVFGTEAFF,TGTGCCAGTAGTACCGTTTTTGGCACTGAAGCTTTCTTT
-,TRBJ1-4,few,17,TRBV28,CASSLGLVGAWAEKLFF,TGTGCCAGCAGTCTTGGGCTGGTAGGGGCTTGGGCTGAAAAACTGTTTTTT
TRBD1,TRBJ1-6,-,15,TRBV5-5,CASTIQTGGNSPLHF,TGTGCCAGCACCATTCAGACAGGGGGAAATTCACCCCTCCACTTT
TRBD1,TRBJ1-1,-,13,TRBV7-9,CASSSGQEDEAFF,TGTGCCAGCAGCAGTGGACAGGAGGACGAAGCTTTCTTT
TRBD1,TRBJ2-6,-,17,TRBV5-1,CASSLLTGPSGANVLTF,TGCGCCAGCAGCTTGTTGACAGGGCCCTCTGGGGCCAACGTCCTGACTTTC
-,TRBJ2-6,once,18,TRBV24-1,CATSDSPFASGGANVLTF,TGTGCCACCAGTGATTCCCCGTTCGCTAGTGGAGGGGCCAACGTCCTGACTTTC
TRBD2,TRBJ2-1,-,15,TRBV3-1/TRBV3-2,CASSQGAGANNEQFF,TGTGCCAGCAGCCAAGGTGCGGGAGCCAACAATGAGCAGTTCTTC
-,TRBJ1-4,-,15,TRBV6-5,CASGQQGTGYEKLFF,TGTGCCAGCGGACAACAGGGTACGGGCTATGAAAAACTGTTTTTT
TRBD2,TRBJ2-1,-,20,TRBV5-1,CASRPRGTSGGSSSYNEQFF,TGCGCCAGCAGACCCCGGGGGACTAGCGGGGGGTCGAGCTCCTACAATGAGCAGTTCTTC
TRBD2,TRBJ2-3,-,15,TRBV6-2/TRBV6-3,CASSPGAGREDTQYF,TGTGCCAGCAGCCCTGGAGCGGGGAGGGAGGATACGCAGTATTTT
-,TRBJ1-3,-,14,TRBV3-1/TRBV3-2,CASSRRDGGNTIYF,TGTGCCAGCAGCCGGAGGGACGGAGGAAACACCATATATTTT
-,TRBJ1-2,-,14,TRBV7-9,CASSLAAFDYGYTF,TGTGCCAGCAGCTTAGCAGCGTTTGACTATGGCTACACCTTC
-,TRBJ1-5,-,14,TRBV5-1,CASSGDGLNQPQHF,TGCGCCAGCAGTGGGGACGGACTCAATCAGCCCCAGCATTTT
TRBD2,TRBJ2-5,-,14,TRBV9,CASSAGLAGGTQYF,TGTGCCAGCAGCGCCGGACTAGCGGGAGGGACCCAGTACTTC